This TCR beta chain was identified in a study of blood T cell repertoires in COVID-19. Study-level information: Nucleic acid was either cDNA or gDNA, and it came from T cells, B-cell-depleted T cells, or PBMCs.

The table lists this clone with a few counts. Seattle researchers signed up patients amid active infection and tracked them longitudinally. Repertoires were generated with immunoSEQ multiplex PCR, while TCRdb's copy carries only in-frame clones and drops some. The data hold 70,000 to 90,000 clones, with roughly 85% observed a single time. Sample: peripheral blood. The sequence came from a man aged 50-59 years with COVID-19, enrolled during active disease.

For the CDR3, the DNA is TGTGCCAGCAGTTTAGTCCAGTATGGCTACACCTTC. Protein: CASSLVQYGYTF. The chain employs TRBV12-3 or TRBV12-4 and TRBJ1-2; no clear D. The CDR3 length is 12 residues. V lost 1 base to trimming and J lost 5 bases, with 5 bases between them.